This TCR beta chain emerged from a study of T cell responses to AZD1222 COVID-19 vaccine. This CDR3 has 14 residues. Germline V lookup: CDR1 MNHEY, CDR2 SVGAGI. Trimming cost V 6 bases and J 1 base; bases outside gene matches: 4. Generated by immunoSEQ multiplex PCR, the TCRdb table keeps only in-frame clones and is missing some. In the table there are more than 85,000 clones, around nine tenths of which are singletons. This clonotype originated in an adult in good health. J is TRBJ2-7 and V is TRBV6-5, with 9 positions matching TRBD2. Sequenced here: peripheral blood, sampled on day 0 of AZD1222 vaccination. This CDR3 reads CASRTSGGSYEQYF. Written as DNA, the CDR3 is TGTGCCAGCAGGACTAGCGGAGGGTCCTACGAGCAGTACTTC.